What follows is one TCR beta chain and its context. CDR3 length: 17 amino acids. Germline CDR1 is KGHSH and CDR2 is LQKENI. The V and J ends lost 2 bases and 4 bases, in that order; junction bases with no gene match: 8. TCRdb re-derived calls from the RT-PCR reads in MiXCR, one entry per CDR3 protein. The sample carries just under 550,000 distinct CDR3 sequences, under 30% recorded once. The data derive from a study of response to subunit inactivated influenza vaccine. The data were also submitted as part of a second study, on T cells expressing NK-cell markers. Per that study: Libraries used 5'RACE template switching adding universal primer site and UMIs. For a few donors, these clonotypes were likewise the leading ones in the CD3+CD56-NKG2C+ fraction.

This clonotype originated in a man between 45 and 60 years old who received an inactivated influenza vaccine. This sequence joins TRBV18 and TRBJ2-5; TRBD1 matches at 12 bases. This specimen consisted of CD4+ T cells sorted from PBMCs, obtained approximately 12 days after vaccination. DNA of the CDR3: TGTGCCAGCTCACCATCCGCCGGGACAGGGGGCCGAGAGACCCAGTACTTC. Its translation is CASSPSAGTGGRETQYF.